A single sample is the source of the 21 T cell receptor beta chains below, sequenced in a study of control samples from healthy donors and cancer patients. Only in-frame clones appear in the TCRdb table, and some are missing; sequencing was by immunoSEQ multiplex PCR. The sample contains about 160,000 clones, approximately 93% of which appear only once. What was sequenced was blood. The origin of the receptors is a woman aged 40 to 49 in good health.

The V gene is TRBV4-3, the J gene TRBJ1-1; D unresolved. Germline V CDR1 and CDR2: LGHNA, YSLEER. The CDR3 has 11 amino acids. With 6 bases removed from V and 5 bases from J, the gap between germline ends came to 7 bases. The CDR3 is CASRGRTEAFF. The CDR3 DNA is TGCGCCAGCAGGGGCAGGACTGAAGCTTTCTTT.

This clone was recorded only once. The V call is TRBV6-5, the J call TRBJ1-2; 9 bases are shared with TRBD1. The CDR3 consists of 14 residues. The J segment lost 4 bases and the V segment lost 2 bases, leaving 2 bases of the junction unmatched. Germline V gene sequence: CDR1 MNHEY, CDR2 SVGAGI. The CDR3 protein is CASSYRGQGYGYTF. CDR3 DNA sequence: TGTGCCAGCAGTTACAGGGGACAGGGCTATGGCTACACCTTC.

This clone is a singleton in its sample. The chain carries TRBV25-1 and TRBJ1-4; 7 nucleotides line up with TRBD1. The CDR3 has 16 amino acids. Germline V CDR1 and CDR2: MGHDK, SYGVNS. V lost 7 bases, J lost 1 base, and 9 bases stayed unmatched. The CDR3 sequence is CASTSPNRGTNEKLFF. CDR3 bases: TGTGCCAGCACCTCACCTAACAGGGGAACTAATGAAAAACTGTTTTTT.

This rearrangement joins TRBV5-1 to TRBJ1-1, with 8 bases identical to TRBD1. V dropped 4 bases and J dropped 1; count of bases not matched to a gene: 3. Per germline, CDR1 SGHRS and CDR2 YFSETQ. This CDR3 contains 14 residues. The CDR3 DNA reads as TGCGCCAGCAGCCCCGGGACAGGGAACACTGAAGCTTTCTTT. This gives the protein CASSPGTGNTEAFF.

The chain links TRBV7-6 to TRBJ2-5, with 8 bases that match TRBD1. Germline CDR1 and CDR2: SGHVS and FNYEAQ. CDR3 length equals 14 residues. Germline trimming cut 4 bases from V and 4 bases from J; bases unmatched to any gene: 5. CDR3 nucleotide sequence: TGTGCCAGCAGCTACAGACAGGGGATAGAGACCCAGTACTTC. Translation: CASSYRQGIETQYF.

The gene calls are TRBV12-5 and TRBJ2-1, with D unclear. The CDR3 is made up of 16 amino acids. Germline assignment: CDR1 LGHNT and CDR2 FRNRAP. The ends were cut back, 2 bases at V and 7 bases at J, with 18 bases in the middle. Here the CDR3 reads CASGLYQVPKGNEQFF. CDR3 sequence (DNA): TGTGCTAGTGGTTTGTATCAGGTTCCCAAAGGGAATGAGCAGTTCTTC.

The gene calls are TRBV5-1 and TRBJ2-5, with D perhaps TRBD2 (6 bases). This CDR3 is built from 16 residues. Germline values: CDR1 SGHRS, CDR2 YFSETQ. Trimming removed 1 base from V and 2 bases from J, with 15 bases in between. CDR3 protein: CASSLLSGPPQETQYF. For the CDR3, the DNA is TGCGCCAGCAGCTTGCTTAGCGGTCCCCCTCAAGAGACCCAGTACTTC.

This clone was found a few times. V gene TRBV5-4 combines with J gene TRBJ1-3; maybe TRBD1 (5 bases). This CDR3 is 13 amino acids long. V dropped 5 bases and J dropped 4 bases, with 10 bases sitting between them. Germline V gives CDR1 SGHNT, CDR2 YYREEE (reference sequence). CDR3 nucleotide sequence: TGTGCCAGCAGTCTCAGGGCGGGAAACACCATATATTTT. It encodes CASSLRAGNTIYF.

This rearrangement joins TRBV10-3 to TRBJ2-6; D not resolved. V lost 7 bases and J 4 bases, leaving 14 bases between the germline ends. CDR1 and CDR2 (germline): ENHRY, SYGVKD. The CDR3 is 15 residues long. CDR3 coding DNA: TGTGCCATCAATACAGCCCCTATGGGGGCCAACGTCCTGACTTTC. It yields the protein CAINTAPMGANVLTF.

The J gene is TRBJ1-1, the V gene TRBV9; 8 bases fit TRBD1. CDR3 length equals 13 residues. The J segment lost 7 bases and the V segment lost 2 bases, leaving 4 bases of the junction unmatched. Germline CDR1 is SGDLS and CDR2 is YYNGEE. CDR3 in amino acids: CASSVDREDEAFF. CDR3 DNA: TGTGCCAGCAGCGTGGACAGGGAGGATGAAGCTTTCTTT.

The V call is TRBV12-3 or TRBV12-4, the J call TRBJ2-7; D gene unclear. This CDR3 contains 12 residues. Trimming stripped 2 bases from V and 6 bases from J, with 8 bases between. This CDR3 reads CASSLSQSEQYF. Here the CDR3 DNA reads TGTGCCAGCAGTTTAAGCCAGAGCGAGCAGTACTTC.

This clone showed up just once. The chain is built from TRBV19 and TRBJ2-7, with 9 positions matching TRBD1. The germline V gene has CDR1 LNHDA and CDR2 SQIVND (reference sequence). The V and J ends lost 6 bases and 3 bases, in that order; junction bases with no gene match: 6. The CDR3 is 14 residues long. CDR3 in amino acids: CASSPTGGGYEQYF. As DNA, the CDR3 is TGTGCCAGTAGCCCGACAGGGGGTGGCTACGAGCAGTACTTC.

CDR3: CASSFPGQGRKEQFF. The CDR3 nucleotides read TGTGCCAGCAGCTTCCCGGGACAGGGTCGGAAGGAGCAGTTCTTC. The chain employs TRBV7-3 and TRBJ2-1; TRBD1 aligns across 9 bases. Germline trimming cut 3 bases from V and 10 bases from J; bases unmatched to any gene: 10. The CDR3 spans 15 residues. Germline V lookup: CDR1 SGHTA, CDR2 FQGTGA.

This chain uses TRBV30 with TRBJ1-1, with D possibly being TRBD1 (6 bases). V was pared by 4 bases and J by 7 bases, with 19 bases between. The CDR3 is made up of 14 amino acids. Germline CDR1 is GTSNPN and CDR2 is SVGIG (reference sequence). The CDR3 sequence is CAWINWGAGVEAFF. The CDR3 coding sequence is TGTGCCTGGATTAATTGGGGGGCTGGAGTTGAAGCTTTCTTT.

With regard to this clone: The same CDR3 can be traced to other DNA sequences in this sample. The chain combines TRBV18 with TRBJ1-4; a weak D match, TRBD1 (5 bases). Trimming shortened V by 9 bases and J by 5 bases, and 16 bases separated the two germline ends. CDR3 length: 14 amino acids. Germline assignment: CDR1 KGHSH and CDR2 LQKENI. This CDR3 is CASSSGTENEKLFF. For the CDR3, the DNA is TGTGCCAGTTCTTCCGGGACGGAGAATGAAAAACTGTTTTTT. The entire variable domain, with the rest obtained from reference TRBV18 and TRBJ1-4, is as follows: NAGVMQNPRHLVRRRGQEARLRCSPMKGHSHVYWYRQLPEEGLKFMVYLQKENIIDESGMPKERFSAEFPKEGPSILRIQQVVRGDSAAYFCASSSGTENEKLFFGSGTQLSVL.

V and J are TRBV25-1 and TRBJ1-2; 11 positions match TRBD1. The CDR3 extends over 14 amino acids. J lost 6 bases, V lost 6 bases, and 6 bases had no gene match. Per the germline V gene, CDR1 is MGHDK and CDR2 is SYGVNS. This CDR3 reads CASSTAGQGDGYTF. The CDR3 nucleotides are TGTGCCAGCAGCACCGCGGGACAGGGGGATGGCTACACCTTC.

About this clone itself: Other nucleotide sequences in the sample specify the same CDR3. This sequence joins TRBV5-1 and TRBJ1-5; no clear D. V was shortened by 2 bases and J by 3 bases, with 6 bases between the two germline ends. Germline CDR1 reads SGHRS; CDR2 reads YFSETQ. The CDR3 loop spans 13 amino acids. The chain's CDR3 is CASSLDPNQPQHF. CDR3 DNA: TGCGCCAGCAGCTTAGACCCCAATCAGCCCCAGCATTTT.

The rearrangement joins TRBV4-1 to TRBJ1-5, with 7 bases lining up with TRBD1. CDR1 is MGHRA and CDR2 is YSYEKL in the germline V gene. The CDR3 has 16 amino acids. Trimming took 4 bases from V and 6 from J; bases not matched to a gene: 12. The chain's CDR3 is CASSLRETGSSQPQHF. CDR3 sequence (DNA): TGCGCCAGCAGCCTCAGAGAGACAGGGAGTAGTCAGCCCCAGCATTTT.

This chain connects TRBV7-2 to TRBJ2-3, with D hard to call. The germline gives CDR1 SGHTA, CDR2 FQGNSA. The CDR3 sequence is 14 residues long. The V gene lost 5 bases and the J gene lost 6 bases, with 15 bases spanning the gap. This chain's CDR3 is CASSDRLLGDTQYF. CDR3 nucleotide sequence: TGTGCCAGCAGCGACCGACTCCTCGGGGATACGCAGTATTTT.

The chain joins TRBV4-3 to TRBJ2-1, with 7 bases identical to TRBD1. The CDR3 contains 18 residues. V lost 1 base to trimming and J lost 1 base; unmatched junction nucleotides: 10. Per the germline V gene, CDR1 is LGHNA and CDR2 is YSLEER. This chain's CDR3 is CASSQVPTGQASYNEQFF. The CDR3 DNA reads as TGCGCCAGCAGCCAAGTTCCCACCGGACAGGCTTCCTACAATGAGCAGTTCTTC.

In the case of this clone: An end of the junction differs from the germline gene, which may be a read error. This chain uses TRBV7-7 with TRBJ2-2; tentatively, D is TRBD1 (6 bases). The germline V gene has CDR1 SSHAT and CDR2 FNYEAQ (reference sequence). This CDR3 has 17 amino acids. The CDR3 protein is CASSPDYPQGTGGELFF. The CDR3 DNA reads TGTGCTAGCAGCCCCGATTACCCACAGGGTACTGGCGGGGAGCTGTTTTTT.